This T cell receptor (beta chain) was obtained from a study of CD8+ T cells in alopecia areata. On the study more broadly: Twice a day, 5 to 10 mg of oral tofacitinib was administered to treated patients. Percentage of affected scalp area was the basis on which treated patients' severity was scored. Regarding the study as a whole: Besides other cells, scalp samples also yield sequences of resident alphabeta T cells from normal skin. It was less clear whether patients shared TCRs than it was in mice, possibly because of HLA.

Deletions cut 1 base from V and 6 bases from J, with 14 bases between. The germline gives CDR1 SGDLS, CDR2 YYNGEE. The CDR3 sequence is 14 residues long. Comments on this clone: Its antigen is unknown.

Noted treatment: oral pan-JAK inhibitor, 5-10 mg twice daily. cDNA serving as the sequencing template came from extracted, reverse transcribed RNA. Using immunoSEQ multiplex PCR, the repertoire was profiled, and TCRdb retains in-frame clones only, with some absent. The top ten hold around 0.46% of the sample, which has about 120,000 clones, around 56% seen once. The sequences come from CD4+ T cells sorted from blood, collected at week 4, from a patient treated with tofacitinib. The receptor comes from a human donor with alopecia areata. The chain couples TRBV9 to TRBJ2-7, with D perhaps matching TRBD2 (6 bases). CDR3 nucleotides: TGTGCCAGCAGCGTATTTGTAGGAGGGAGCGAGCAGTACTTC. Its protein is CASSVFVGGSEQYF. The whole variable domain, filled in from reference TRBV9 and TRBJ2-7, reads DSGVTQTPKHLITATGQRVTLRCSPRSGDLSVYWYQQSLDQGLQFLIQYYNGEERAKGNILERFSAQQFPDLHSELNLSSLELGDSALYFCASSVFVGGSEQYFGPGTRLTVT.